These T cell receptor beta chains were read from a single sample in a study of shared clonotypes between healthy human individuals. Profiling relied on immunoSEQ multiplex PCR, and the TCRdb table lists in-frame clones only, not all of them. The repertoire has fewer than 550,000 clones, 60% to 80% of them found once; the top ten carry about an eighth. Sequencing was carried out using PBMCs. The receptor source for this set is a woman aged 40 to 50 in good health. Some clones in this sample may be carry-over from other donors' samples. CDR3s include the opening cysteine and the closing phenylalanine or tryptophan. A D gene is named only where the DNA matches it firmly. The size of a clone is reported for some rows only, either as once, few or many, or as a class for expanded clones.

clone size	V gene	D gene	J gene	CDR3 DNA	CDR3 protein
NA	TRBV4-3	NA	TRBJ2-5	TGCGCCAGCAGCCAAGATAGGCCTTCCCCATGGGAGACCCAGTACTTC	CASSQDRPSPWETQYF
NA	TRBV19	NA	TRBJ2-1	TGTGCCAGTAGTATGACTGGCGGAAACTACAATGAGCAGTTCTTC	CASSMTGGNYNEQFF
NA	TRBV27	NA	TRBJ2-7	TGTGCCAGCAGTTTATACGGCGGGGTCTCCTACGAGCAGTACTTC	CASSLYGGVSYEQYF
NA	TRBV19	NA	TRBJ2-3	TGTGCCAGTAAGGTTCGGTCTAGCACAGATACGCAGTATTTT	CASKVRSSTDTQYF
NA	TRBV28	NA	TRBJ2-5	TGTGCCATCACACAGGGATCCCAAGAGACCCAGTACTTC	CAITQGSQETQYF
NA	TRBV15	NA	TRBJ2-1	TGTGCCACCGGCATCTCGAATGAGCAGTTCTTC	CATGISNEQFF
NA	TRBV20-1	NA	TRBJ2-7	TGCAGTGCTAGAGAAGGGAACGAGCAGTACTTC	CSAREGNEQYF
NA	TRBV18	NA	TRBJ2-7	TGTGCCAGTCATACCCAGAGCTCCTACGAGCAGTACTTC	CASHTQSSYEQYF
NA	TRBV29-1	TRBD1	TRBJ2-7	TGCAGCGCAAGAGCCGGGACAGGCCAGTACGAGCAGTACTTC	CSARAGTGQYEQYF
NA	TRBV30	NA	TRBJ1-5	TGTGCCTGGAGTGAACAGGACAATCAGCCCCAGCATTTT	CAWSEQDNQPQHF
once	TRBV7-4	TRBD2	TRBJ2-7	TGTGCCAGCAGCCTATCCAGACTAGCGGCTACCTCCTACGAGCAGTACTTC	CASSLSRLAATSYEQYF
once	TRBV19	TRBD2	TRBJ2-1	TGTGCCAGTAGTTCTCCGGGACTAGGGAATGAGCAGTTCTTC	CASSSPGLGNEQFF
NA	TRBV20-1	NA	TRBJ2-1	TGCAGTGCTAGAGCCTTCAATGAGCAGTTCTTC	CSARAFNEQFF
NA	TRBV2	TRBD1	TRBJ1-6	TGTGCCAGCAAAAGGACAGGGGGCAACGCGGTTAATTCACCCCTCCACTTT	CASKRTGGNAVNSPLHF
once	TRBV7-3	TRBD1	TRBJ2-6	TGTGCCAGCAGCTCCGGGACAGGGGCTGGGGCCAACGTCCTGACTTTC	CASSSGTGAGANVLTF
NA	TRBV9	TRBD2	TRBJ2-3	TGTGCCAGCAGCCCGCGGGAGGGGGTGGCAGATACGCAGTATTTT	CASSPREGVADTQYF
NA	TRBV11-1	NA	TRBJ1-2	TGTGCCAGCAGCCCCTTGGGGGCCCGGGGCTACACCTTC	CASSPLGARGYTF
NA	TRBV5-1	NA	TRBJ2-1	TGCGCCAGCAGCGGTGGCCCCCCATACAATGAGCAGTTCTTC	CASSGGPPYNEQFF
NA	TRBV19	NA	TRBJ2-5	TGTGCCAGTAGGACCGGGGAGACCCAGTACTTC	CASRTGETQYF
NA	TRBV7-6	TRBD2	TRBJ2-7	TGTGCCAGCAGCCTGGGGACTAGCGGGACCTACGAGCAGTACTTC	CASSLGTSGTYEQYF
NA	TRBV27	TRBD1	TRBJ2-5	TGTGCCAGCAAGCCCCTGTTTGGACAGGGCCCAGAGACCCAGTACTTC	CASKPLFGQGPETQYF
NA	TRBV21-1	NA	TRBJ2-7	TGTGCCAGCAGCAAAGGGAGGGGACAGGCCGCGTACGAGCAGTACTTC	CASSKGRGQAAYEQYF
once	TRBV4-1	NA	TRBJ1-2	TGCGCCAGCAGCCCGAAGGGCGGCATCCCTATTCTTTCCTATGGCTACACCTTC	CASSPKGGIPILSYGYTF
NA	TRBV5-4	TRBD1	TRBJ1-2	TGTGCCAGCAGCTTGGTCGCAGGGGGTAGCTATGGCTACACCTTC	CASSLVAGGSYGYTF
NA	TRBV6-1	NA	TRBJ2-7	TGTGCCAGTAAGGGTTACGAGCAGTACTTC	CASKGYEQYF
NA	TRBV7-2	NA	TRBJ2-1	TGTGCCAGCAGCTTAATGGGCTATGAGCAGTTCTTC	CASSLMGYEQFF
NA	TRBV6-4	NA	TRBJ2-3	TGTGCCAGCAGCGCCGGGACAAGCACAGATACGCAGTATTTT	CASSAGTSTDTQYF
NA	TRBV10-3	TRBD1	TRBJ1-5	TGTGCCATCGGGGTAGGCGGGACAGGGGGTTTTCAGCCCCAGCATTTT	CAIGVGGTGGFQPQHF
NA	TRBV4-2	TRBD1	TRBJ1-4	TGTGCCAGCAGCCAAGCGACAGGGGAAAATGAAAAACTGTTTTTT	CASSQATGENEKLFF
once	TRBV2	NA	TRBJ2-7	TGTGCCAGCAGTGAACAGGGGACTTCCTACGAGCAGTACTTC	CASSEQGTSYEQYF
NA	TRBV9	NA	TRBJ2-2	TGTGCCAGCAGCGTCTCCGGGGGAAACACCGGGGAGCTGTTTTTT	CASSVSGGNTGELFF
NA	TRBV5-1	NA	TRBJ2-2	TGCGCCAGCAGCTTGGATCCCTCTGTCGGTACCGGGGAGCTGTTTTTT	CASSLDPSVGTGELFF
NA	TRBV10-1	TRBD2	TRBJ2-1	TGCGCCAGCAGTAAGCGGGGATCCTACAATGAGCAGTTCTTC	CASSKRGSYNEQFF
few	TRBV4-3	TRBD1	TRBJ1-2	TGCGCCAGCCGGGGACAGGGGGCTGTCTATGGCTACACCTTC	CASRGQGAVYGYTF
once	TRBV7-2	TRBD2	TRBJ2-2	TGTGCCAGCAGCTTAGAGAGGACTAGCCGGACCGGGGAGCTGTTTTTT	CASSLERTSRTGELFF
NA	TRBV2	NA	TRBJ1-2	TGTGCCAGCAGGTCATCCGGGACCCCCTCCTATGGCTACACCTTC	CASRSSGTPSYGYTF
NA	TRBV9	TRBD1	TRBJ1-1	TGTGCCAGCAGCGTAGACCCCAGGGGGACAGGGAGGAACACTGAAGCTTTCTTT	CASSVDPRGTGRNTEAFF
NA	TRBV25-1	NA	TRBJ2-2	TGTGCCAGCAGTGATGTATTTCCCGGGGAGCTGTTTTTT	CASSDVFPGELFF
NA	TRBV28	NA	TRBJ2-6	TGTGCCAGCAGTACACCTCATTCTGGGGCCAACGTCCTGACTTTC	CASSTPHSGANVLTF
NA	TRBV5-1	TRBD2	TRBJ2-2	TGCGCCAGTGGACTGGCGGGAGCGGTCGGGGAGCTGTTTTTT	CASGLAGAVGELFF
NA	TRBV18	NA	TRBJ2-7	TGTGCCAGCTCACCAAGCGGGTTCTACGAGCAGTACTTC	CASSPSGFYEQYF